The entry that follows covers one T cell receptor (beta chain) sequence. The antigen is undetermined. The CDR3 loop spans 20 amino acids. Germline trimming cut 4 bases from V and 6 bases from J; bases unmatched to any gene: 27. CDR1 is KGHSH, CDR2 LQKENI, per germline. The data were taken from a study of cytomegalovirus exposure and HLA in healthy donors. Regarding the study as a whole: For most TCR sequences rarity was the rule, although some public TCRs occurred in many donors.

13 Jbeta primers and 60 Vbeta primers were used for the PCR. Clones were sequenced by immunoSEQ multiplex PCR, and TCRdb holds only the in-frame ones, with some missing. The data hold roughly 190,000 clones, with about 80% observed a single time. Specimen: PBMCs. The chain links TRBV18 to TRBJ2-7; 7 positions agree with TRBD1. The receptor comes from a woman aged 45-65 years in good health and CMV-seropositive. CDR3 coding DNA: TGTGCCAGCTCACTAATGGTACCGTCATCGGGGAAGACAGGGCTGGGCGAGCAGTACTTC. It specifies CASSLMVPSSGKTGLGEQYF.